The sequence of this T cell receptor (beta chain) was determined in a study of cytomegalovirus exposure and HLA in healthy donors. In the study overall: In a later analysis, it was reported that the 120 validation repertoires had been produced on the same platform as the 600 to 850 repertoires belonging to the first cohort.

This clone has more than one count but fewer than ten. Its target is not known. Study observations and caveats: The study recorded around 160 TCR beta chains that were cytomegalovirus-associated. Published work reported that the classifier diagnosed cytomegalovirus status with high specificity and sensitivity.

Sequencing was performed with immunoSEQ multiplex PCR; in TCRdb, only in-frame clones are kept and a portion is missing. The sample contains approximately 270,000 clones, approximately 86% of which appear only once. Unmatched junction bases numbered 6, after V lost 5 bases and J lost 6 bases. This CDR3 is 13 amino acids long. Germline assignment: CDR1 MDHEN and CDR2 SYDVKM. The donors were part of the validation cohort of 100 to 150 subjects. That cohort was separate from the first cohort, which comprised some 670 subjects. The specimen was PBMCs. This TCR came from a woman in her late teens or twenties in good health and CMV-seronegative. This rearrangement joins TRBV28 to TRBJ1-2; 7 nucleotides agree with TRBD1. The CDR3 reads CASSTPTGNGYTF. In DNA form, the CDR3 reads TGTGCCAGCAGTACCCCGACAGGGAATGGCTACACCTTC.